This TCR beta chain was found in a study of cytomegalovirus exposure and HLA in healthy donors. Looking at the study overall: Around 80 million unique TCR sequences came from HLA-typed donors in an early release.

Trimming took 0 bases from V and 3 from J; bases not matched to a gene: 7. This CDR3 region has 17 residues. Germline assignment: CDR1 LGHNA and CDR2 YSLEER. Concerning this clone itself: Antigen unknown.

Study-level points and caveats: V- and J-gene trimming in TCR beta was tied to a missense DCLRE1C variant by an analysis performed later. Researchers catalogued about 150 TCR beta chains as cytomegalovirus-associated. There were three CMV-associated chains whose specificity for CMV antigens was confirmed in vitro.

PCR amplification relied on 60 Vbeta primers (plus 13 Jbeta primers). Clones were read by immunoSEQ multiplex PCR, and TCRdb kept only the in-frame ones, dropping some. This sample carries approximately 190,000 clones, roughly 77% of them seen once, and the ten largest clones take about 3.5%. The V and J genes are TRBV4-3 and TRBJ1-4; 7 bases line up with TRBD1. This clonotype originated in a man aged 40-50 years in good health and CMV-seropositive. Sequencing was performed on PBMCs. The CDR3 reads CASSQEWAGTANEKLFF. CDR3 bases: TGCGCCAGCAGCCAAGAGTGGGCCGGGACAGCTAATGAAAAACTGTTTTTT.